A single sample is the source of the 18 T cell receptor beta chains below, sequenced in a study of T cell responses to AZD1222 COVID-19 vaccine. Profiling relied on immunoSEQ multiplex PCR, and the TCRdb table lists in-frame clones only, not all of them. The sample holds nearly 35,000 clones, 85% to 90% seen once. Sequences were derived from peripheral blood, sampled 28 days after the second AZD1222 dose. These receptor sequences come from an adult who received the AZD1222 COVID-19 vaccine.

The V gene is TRBV15, the J gene TRBJ2-5, with a weak D call TRBD2 (5 bases). The CDR3 length is 17 residues. V was trimmed by 0 bases and J by 5 bases, leaving 19 bases between them. Per the germline V gene, CDR1 is LNHNV and CDR2 is YYDKDF (reference sequence). The CDR3 DNA is TGTGCCACCAGCAGAGATCTCTCACGCGGGTTCGATGAGACCCAGTACTTC. Its protein is CATSRDLSRGFDETQYF.

This chain links TRBV28 with TRBJ2-2, with 9 bases that match TRBD2. From germline, CDR1 is MDHEN and CDR2 SYDVKM. V lost 6 bases to trimming and J lost 9 bases; unmatched junction nucleotides: 14. CDR3 size: 16 residues. DNA of the CDR3: TGTGCCAGCAGGGGGGGCTGGCGGGAGGGCCGATGGGAGCTGTTTTTT. Its protein product is CASRGGWREGRWELFF.

The V call is TRBV19, the J call TRBJ1-6, with D unclear. The CDR3 totals 16 residues. Trimming cost V 4 bases and J 0 bases, with 10 bases left between them. CDR1 LNHDA and CDR2 SQIVND come from the germline V gene (reference sequence). The CDR3 reads CASSNEPSSYNSPLHF. The CDR3 DNA sequence: TGTGCCAGTAGTAATGAACCGAGCTCCTATAATTCACCCCTCCACTTT.

In its sample, this clone was seen once. The chain combines TRBV9 with TRBJ2-3; possible D gene TRBD2, 6 bases. The length of the CDR3 is 16 residues. Germline V lookup: CDR1 SGDLS, CDR2 YYNGEE. The germline V and J ends were trimmed by 0 bases and 1 base, with 12 bases remaining between them. This CDR3 is CASSVAHRGGTDTQYF. CDR3 nucleotides: TGTGCCAGCAGCGTAGCCCACCGCGGGGGCACAGATACGCAGTATTTT.

The chain recombines TRBV3-1 (or the pseudogene TRBV3-2) with TRBJ2-5; 15 bases map to TRBD2. The junction had 14 bases not matched to a gene; V was cut back by 4 bases and J by 5 bases. CDR1 LGHDT and CDR2 YNNKEL come from the germline V gene (reference sequence). The CDR3 has 19 residues. CDR3 sequence (DNA): TGTGCCAGCAGCCCCCGGACTAGCGGGGGGGCGAAGTTAGGGGAGACCCAGTACTTC. Its protein is CASSPRTSGGAKLGETQYF.

V and J are TRBV6-5 and TRBJ1-1, with 10 nucleotides matching TRBD1. With V trimmed by 6 bases and J by 10 bases, 11 bases remained unmatched. CDR1 is MNHEY and CDR2 is SVGAGI in the germline V gene. CDR3 size: 14 residues. The CDR3 DNA is TGTGCCAGCAGGACAGGTGACAGGGGGCGAATAGCTTTCTTT. Its protein product is CASRTGDRGRIAFF.

The V call is TRBV18, the J call TRBJ2-7, with TRBD1 matching over 7 bases. The germline V gene has CDR1 KGHSH and CDR2 LQKENI. The CDR3 runs to 14 residues. The V and J ends lost 3 bases and 9 bases, in that order; junction bases with no gene match: 11. CDR3 region: CASSPFDRDLGQYF. The DNA of the CDR3 is TGTGCCAGCTCACCCTTCGACAGGGACCTTGGGCAGTACTTC.

V usage is TRBV7-8 and J usage is TRBJ2-7; D is possibly TRBD1 (6 bases). Germline CDR1 and CDR2: SGHVS and FQNEAQ. V was trimmed by 5 bases and J by 3 bases, leaving 11 bases between them. The CDR3 loop spans 13 amino acids. CDR3 bases: TGTGCCAGCAGCAGGACAGCAAGCTACGAGCAGTACTTC. Translating gives CASSRTASYEQYF.

This sequence joins TRBV24-1 and TRBJ2-1, with TRBD1 matching over 7 bases. Germline V gene lookup returns CDR1 KGHDR and CDR2 SFDVKD. There are 15 residues in the CDR3. Losses at the gene ends were 4 bases for V and 5 bases for J; bases not matched to a gene: 7. The CDR3 here is CATSESGTANNEQFF. The CDR3 DNA is TGTGCCACCAGTGAGTCCGGGACAGCAAACAATGAGCAGTTCTTC.

The rearrangement links TRBV2 to TRBJ1-2; D not resolved. V lost 8 bases, J lost 7 bases, and 14 bases lay in between. Germline CDR1 reads SNHLY; CDR2 reads FYNNEI. The CDR3 has 12 residues. As DNA, the CDR3 is TGTGCCAGCCCCGAGGGTACTTCTGGCTACACCTTC. Translating gives CASPEGTSGYTF.

The rearrangement joins TRBV5-1 to TRBJ2-5; D unresolved. This CDR3 contains 14 residues. V was shortened by 2 bases and J by 3 bases, with 11 bases between the two germline ends. Germline V gene data show CDR1 as SGHRS and CDR2 as YFSETQ. CDR3 nucleotides: TGCGCCAGCAGCTTAGGTCCCAGGAAAGAGACCCAGTACTTC. This encodes CASSLGPRKETQYF.

The chain combines TRBV19 with TRBJ1-5, with D possibly TRBD1 on 6 matching bases. The CDR3 extends over 13 amino acids. Trimming took off 7 bases at V and 4 bases at J, with 11 bases between the two ends. Germline values: CDR1 LNHDA, CDR2 SQIVND (reference sequence). CDR3 bases: TGTGCCAGTACTCCTGACAGGAATCAGCCCCAGCATTTT. This encodes CASTPDRNQPQHF. Using reference TRBV19 and TRBJ1-5 for the parts outside the CDR3, the full variable domain is DGGITQSPKYLFRKEGQNVTLSCEQNLNHDAMYWYRQDPGQGLRLIYYSQIVNDFQKGDIAEGYSVSREKKESFPLTVTSAQKNPTAFYLCASTPDRNQPQHFGDGTRLSIL.

The V and J genes are TRBV3-1 (or the pseudogene TRBV3-2) and TRBJ2-2, with D possibly TRBD1 on 5 matching bases. V was shortened by 2 bases and J by 0 bases, with 10 bases between the two germline ends. Germline CDR1 LGHDT, CDR2 YNNKEL (reference sequence). The CDR3 is 16 residues long. CDR3 region: CASSQIQGANTGELFF. Here the CDR3 DNA reads TGTGCCAGCAGCCAAATCCAGGGCGCGAACACCGGGGAGCTGTTTTTT.

The rearrangement links TRBV5-1 to TRBJ1-1, with 8 bases matching TRBD1. V gave up 0 bases and J gave up 1 base; unmatched junction bases: 2. Germline V CDR1 and CDR2: SGHRS, YFSETQ. This CDR3 comprises 15 residues. CDR3 region: CASSLAQGANTEAFF. For the CDR3, the DNA is TGCGCCAGCAGCTTGGCCCAGGGGGCGAACACTGAAGCTTTCTTT.

The sample holds a few counts of this clone. The chain uses TRBV7-9 and TRBJ1-4; 10 positions agree with TRBD1. This CDR3 comprises 17 residues. V shed 3 bases and J 6 bases; nucleotides not matched to a gene: 10. Germline CDR1 reads SEHNR; CDR2 reads FQNEAQ (reference sequence). This CDR3 reads CASSLRTGGHADEKLFF. The CDR3 DNA reads as TGTGCCAGCAGCTTGCGGACAGGGGGGCACGCGGATGAAAAACTGTTTTTT.

The CDR3, as DNA: TGCAGTGCTAGTAGACAGGGGGCGCTAGAGCAGTACTTC. This encodes CSASRQGALEQYF. The chain combines TRBV20-1 with TRBJ2-7, with TRBD1 matching 10 bases. This CDR3 has 13 residues. With 3 bases clipped from V and 7 bases from J, the junction kept 6 bases outside the gene matches. Germline V gene sequence: CDR1 DFQATT, CDR2 SNEGSKA (reference sequence).

CDR3 region: CATSRESGLAGFSYEQYF. CDR3 nucleotides: TGTGCCACCAGCAGAGAATCGGGACTAGCGGGGTTCTCCTACGAGCAGTACTTC. This chain uses TRBV15 with TRBJ2-7; 13 nucleotides match TRBD2. The trim removed 0 bases at V and 0 bases at J, leaving 5 bases unmatched. The germline V gene encodes CDR1 LNHNV and CDR2 YYDKDF (reference sequence). The CDR3 runs to 18 residues.

The V and J genes are TRBV11-2 and TRBJ2-1, with 9 bases matching TRBD2. The CDR3 length is 16 residues. From germline, CDR1 is SGHAT and CDR2 FQNNGV. V shed 5 bases and J 6 bases; nucleotides not matched to a gene: 11. CDR3 DNA: TGTGCCAGCAGCCCGCGGACTAGCGATATCCCCAATGAGCAGTTCTTC. Encoded protein: CASSPRTSDIPNEQFF. The variable domain in full, completed from reference TRBV11-2 and TRBJ2-1, reads EAGVAQSPRYKIIEKRQSVAFWCNPISGHATLYWYQQILGQGPKLLIQFQNNGVVDDSQLPKDRFSAERLKGVDSTLKIQPAKLEDSAVYLCASSPRTSDIPNEQFFGPGTRLTVL.